Shown below are 9 T cell receptor beta chains from a single sample sequenced in a study of blood T cells in healthy people across ages (dated by TCRdb to between 2014 and 2017). The library was prepared using 5' RACE. TCRdb lists the instrument as Illumina HiSeq 2500. A second PCR of roughly 7 to 11 cycles was performed with a sample-barcoded 5' primer and a J-beta primer mix. TCRdb handled the public reads itself, with Q25 trimming in fastp and clone calling in MiXCR, and kept productive beta chains. Each entry merges the rows of one CDR3 protein and shows their most common DNA and genes. The sample table lists over 950,000 distinct CDR3 sequences, more than 30% of them with a count of one. The ten largest clones add up to around 12% of the sample. The specimen was blood. Every receptor here comes from a man aged 18 to 30 in good health.

The table lists this clonotype with many counts. The chain employs TRBV5-1 and TRBJ1-4, with a possible D match to TRBD1 (5 bases). The CDR3 has 14 amino acids. Germline CDR1 SGHRS, CDR2 YFSETQ. Trimming shortened V by 4 bases and J by 5 bases, and 12 bases separated the two germline ends. This CDR3 is CASSPGRQNEKLFF. In nucleotides, the CDR3 is TGCGCCAGCAGCCCGGGACGGCAAAATGAAAAACTGTTTTTT.

This clonotype has only a few counts. The chain is built from TRBV25-1 and TRBJ1-1; a possible D gene is TRBD1 (5 bases). The CDR3 sequence is 13 residues long. CDR1 and CDR2 from the germline V gene are MGHDK and SYGVNS. Trimming cost V 7 bases and J 7 bases, with 16 bases left between them. The CDR3 loop is CASTPGLQGEAFF. DNA for the CDR3: TGTGCCAGCACCCCGGGACTCCAGGGTGAAGCTTTCTTT.

The chain uses TRBV15 and TRBJ1-2; possibly TRBD1 for D (6 bases). Germline loops: CDR1 LNHNV, CDR2 YYDKDF (reference sequence). The V end lost 8 bases, the J end lost 4 bases, and 14 bases lay between the germline ends. The CDR3 totals 13 residues. As DNA, the CDR3 is TGTGCCACCTCTCAGGGGCGAGGCTATGGCTACACCTTC. Translating gives CATSQGRGYGYTF.

In this sample, this clonotype turned up many times. The chain carries TRBV7-2 and TRBJ2-5, with D perhaps assigned TRBD1 or TRBD2 (5 bases each). The CDR3 is 14 amino acids. Germline CDR1 SGHTA, CDR2 FQGNSA. Deletions cut 1 base from V and 4 bases from J, with 10 bases between. CDR3 in amino acids: CASSLDGTAETQYF. The CDR3 nucleotides read TGTGCCAGCAGCTTAGACGGGACGGCAGAGACCCAGTACTTC.

This clonotype has just a few counts. The chain employs TRBV9 and TRBJ2-3, with D tentatively TRBD2 (5 bases). CDR1 is SGDLS, CDR2 YYNGEE, per germline. The germline V and J ends were trimmed by 4 bases and 4 bases, with 16 bases remaining between them. This CDR3 is 15 amino acids long. CDR3 protein: CASSSRTHRPDTQYF. The DNA for the CDR3 is TGTGCCAGCAGCTCGAGGACTCACCGCCCAGATACGCAGTATTTT.

The chain employs TRBV6-2 or TRBV6-3 and TRBJ2-5; D remains ambiguous. V dropped 2 bases and J dropped 11 bases, with 18 bases sitting between them. This CDR3 is 14 amino acids long. CDR1 is MNHEY and CDR2 is SVGEGT in the germline V gene. The CDR3 nucleotides read TGTGCCAGCAGTTACGGTACGTGGGCCAATGAGCAGTACTTC. Its translation: CASSYGTWANEQYF.

The chain uses TRBV21-1 and TRBJ1-2. TRBV21-1 is flagged as a pseudogene. This CDR3 is 19 amino acids long. CDR3 protein: CASSKGRNSMRPSSYGYTF. CDR3 nucleotide sequence: TGTGCCAGCAGCAAAGGGCGAAATAGTATGAGGCCCTCGAGCTATGGCTACACCTTC.

This clonotype was detected ten times or more. The chain has TRBV4-3 and TRBJ2-1, with a possible D match to TRBD2 (6 bases). CDR3 length: 18 residues. V was cut by 0 bases and J by 2 bases, with 17 bases left in between. CDR1 LGHNA and CDR2 YSLEER come from the germline V gene. This chain's CDR3 is CASSQEPPGTETYNEQFF. The CDR3 bases are TGCGCCAGCAGCCAAGAACCACCAGGGACTGAGACCTACAATGAGCAGTTCTTC.

The sample holds one count of this clonotype. The rearrangement links TRBV19 to TRBJ1-5; D remains ambiguous. V was trimmed by 1 base and J by 3 bases, leaving 10 bases between them. This CDR3 region has 15 residues. Germline V gene data show CDR1 as LNHDA and CDR2 as SQIVND (reference sequence). CDR3 DNA sequence: TGTGCCAGTAGTATAGGGCGCCGCCTCAATCAGCCCCAGCATTTT. It encodes CASSIGRRLNQPQHF.